These T cell receptor beta chains were read from a single sample in a study of cytomegalovirus exposure and HLA in healthy donors. Sequenced by immunoSEQ multiplex PCR; TCRdb stores in-frame clones only, minus some. The sample consists of some 66,000 clones, roughly 80% of them appearing once. The specimen was PBMCs. The receptors stem from a woman aged 25 to 39 in good health and CMV-seronegative. CDR3s include the opening cysteine and the closing phenylalanine or tryptophan. A D gene is named only where the DNA matches it firmly.

j_gene: TRBJ1-3; v_gene: TRBV5-6; d_gene: NA; CDR3aa: CASSPQPQDTIYF
j_gene: TRBJ1-2; v_gene: TRBV2; d_gene: NA; CDR3aa: CASSIQGWGYTF
j_gene: TRBJ2-3; v_gene: TRBV6-4; d_gene: NA; CDR3aa: CASSDGPEITDTQYF
j_gene: NA; v_gene: TRBV7-2; d_gene: TRBD2; CDR3aa: CASSLGLAGTYEQYF
j_gene: TRBJ2-1; v_gene: TRBV5-5; d_gene: NA; CDR3aa: CASSQDIPGSYNEQFF
j_gene: TRBJ2-7; v_gene: TRBV19; d_gene: NA; CDR3aa: CASSRGNYEQYF
j_gene: TRBJ1-4; v_gene: TRBV2; d_gene: TRBD1; CDR3aa: CASSDLRDRGRRSNEKLFF
j_gene: TRBJ2-7; v_gene: TRBV5-6; d_gene: NA; CDR3aa: CASSLDGSSYEQYF
j_gene: TRBJ1-2; v_gene: TRBV5-1; d_gene: NA; CDR3aa: CASSLAPDYGYTF
j_gene: TRBJ1-1; v_gene: TRBV7-6; d_gene: TRBD1; CDR3aa: CASSSRGDRAEAFF
j_gene: TRBJ2-2; v_gene: TRBV28; d_gene: TRBD1; CDR3aa: CASRPDRGGTGELFF
j_gene: TRBJ1-2; v_gene: TRBV5-1; d_gene: TRBD1; CDR3aa: CASSLARGRSGYTF
j_gene: TRBJ1-2; v_gene: TRBV2; d_gene: NA; CDR3aa: CASSEGTANYGYTF
j_gene: TRBJ1-2; v_gene: TRBV6-1; d_gene: NA; CDR3aa: CASSMDGGNGYTF
j_gene: TRBJ2-3; v_gene: TRBV5-4; d_gene: TRBD1; CDR3aa: CASSPEQGHTDTQYF
j_gene: TRBJ2-7; v_gene: TRBV2; d_gene: NA; CDR3aa: CASNPGLWDEQYF
j_gene: TRBJ1-1; v_gene: TRBV19; d_gene: TRBD1; CDR3aa: CASSDPGQGTEAFF
j_gene: TRBJ1-2; v_gene: TRBV11-3; d_gene: TRBD1; CDR3aa: CASSPPGTGENGYTF
j_gene: TRBJ2-1; v_gene: TRBV4-1; d_gene: NA; CDR3aa: CASSQDPRGFYNEQFF
j_gene: TRBJ1-2; v_gene: TRBV4-3; d_gene: TRBD1; CDR3aa: CASSRDRGLGYGYTF
j_gene: TRBJ1-1; v_gene: TRBV6-4; d_gene: NA; CDR3aa: CASSAQGKGEAFF
j_gene: TRBJ1-3; v_gene: TRBV5-5; d_gene: TRBD1; CDR3aa: CASSHPGQGARRNTIYF
j_gene: TRBJ2-7; v_gene: TRBV13; d_gene: NA; CDR3aa: CASSLRNSLTYEQYF
j_gene: TRBJ1-4; v_gene: TRBV19; d_gene: TRBD1; CDR3aa: CASRSTGGGEKLFF
j_gene: TRBJ2-7; v_gene: TRBV7-9; d_gene: TRBD2; CDR3aa: CASSFNSGGSYEQYF
j_gene: TRBJ1-5; v_gene: TRBV5-1; d_gene: NA; CDR3aa: CASSLDGNQPQHF
j_gene: TRBJ2-2; v_gene: TRBV2; d_gene: TRBD2; CDR3aa: CASSIRREGTGELFF
j_gene: TRBJ1-2; v_gene: TRBV11-3; d_gene: TRBD1; CDR3aa: CASSLDRGQYGYTF
j_gene: TRBJ1-5; v_gene: TRBV5-6; d_gene: NA; CDR3aa: CASSLGQQPQHF
j_gene: TRBJ1-1; v_gene: TRBV4-1; d_gene: TRBD1; CDR3aa: CASSRGGWDTEAFF
j_gene: TRBJ1-1; v_gene: TRBV19; d_gene: NA; CDR3aa: CASSIGTPEAFF
j_gene: TRBJ1-6; v_gene: TRBV6-5; d_gene: TRBD1; CDR3aa: CASRGQHNSPLHF
j_gene: TRBJ2-5; v_gene: TRBV13; d_gene: NA; CDR3aa: CASSLGLRGETQYF
j_gene: TRBJ2-3; v_gene: TRBV5-1; d_gene: TRBD2; CDR3aa: CASSSRALAGEVTDTQYF
j_gene: TRBJ1-2; v_gene: TRBV11-3; d_gene: TRBD1; CDR3aa: CASTKQGRYGYTF
j_gene: TRBJ2-2; v_gene: TRBV10-1; d_gene: TRBD2; CDR3aa: CASSDQAGVLGGELFF
j_gene: TRBJ2-3; v_gene: TRBV5-8; d_gene: NA; CDR3aa: CASSLQGTDTQYF
j_gene: TRBJ1-5; v_gene: TRBV2; d_gene: NA; CDR3aa: CASSDTGFYQPQHF
j_gene: TRBJ1-6; v_gene: TRBV11-2; d_gene: TRBD1; CDR3aa: CASSRQGPNSPLHF
j_gene: TRBJ2-3; v_gene: TRBV15; d_gene: NA; CDR3aa: CATSRPISVEQYF
j_gene: TRBJ1-2; v_gene: TRBV19; d_gene: TRBD1; CDR3aa: CASSTPMTGLKGYTF
j_gene: TRBJ1-5; v_gene: TRBV19; d_gene: NA; CDR3aa: CASTRPGVSNQPQHF
j_gene: TRBJ2-7; v_gene: TRBV13; d_gene: NA; CDR3aa: CASSPGSLTYEQYF
j_gene: TRBJ2-7; v_gene: TRBV11-3; d_gene: TRBD1; CDR3aa: CASSQTGYEQYF
j_gene: TRBJ2-3; v_gene: TRBV21-1; d_gene: NA; CDR3aa: CASSKGLAGATDTQYF
j_gene: TRBJ1-5; v_gene: TRBV6-1; d_gene: NA; CDR3aa: CASIRTAIGPQHF
j_gene: TRBJ1-1; v_gene: TRBV7-9; d_gene: NA; CDR3aa: CASSTQGTKYTEAFF
j_gene: TRBJ1-5; v_gene: TRBV7-9; d_gene: TRBD1; CDR3aa: CSSSLEGQGGEPQHF
j_gene: TRBJ2-7; v_gene: TRBV18; d_gene: NA; CDR3aa: CASSPRIQAGYEQYF
j_gene: TRBJ2-2; v_gene: TRBV7-9; d_gene: TRBD1; CDR3aa: CSSRSPDRASTGELFF
j_gene: TRBJ2-2; v_gene: TRBV7-6; d_gene: TRBD2; CDR3aa: CASSSNGGGPGELFF
j_gene: TRBJ1-2; v_gene: TRBV28; d_gene: NA; CDR3aa: CASSLGLSGATF
j_gene: TRBJ2-1; v_gene: TRBV9; d_gene: NA; CDR3aa: CASSVRPAGEQFF
j_gene: TRBJ2-2; v_gene: TRBV6-1; d_gene: TRBD2; CDR3aa: CASSAPGGRTGELFF
j_gene: TRBJ2-2; v_gene: TRBV5-1; d_gene: NA; CDR3aa: CASSTRPPWGGELFF